This TCR beta chain was retrieved from a study of Ad26.COV2.S vaccination and SARS-CoV-2 variants. Comments on this clone: Its antigen is not known.

The CDR3 loop spans 11 amino acids. Deletions cut 2 bases from V and 3 bases from J, with 2 bases between. Germline CDR1 is LGHDT and CDR2 is YNNKEL (reference sequence). This table comes from immunoSEQ multiplex PCR, and its TCRdb copy is limited to in-frame clones, with some not included. Altogether roughly 320,000 clones are present, roughly 87% being singletons, with the ten largest covering around 3.6%. The treatment is: roughly 18 received Ad26.COV2.S at low or high dose, single or two shots; roughly five received placebo; per-sample allocation not given. Day 63 following the first vaccine or placebo injection was when the samples were taken. Based in Boston, the donor was an adult of 18-55 years. Study results and limitations: An underestimation of total T cell responses may have resulted from the TCR breadth and depth analyses.

The source is a person between 18 and 60 years old who received the Ad26.COV2.S COVID-19 vaccine or a placebo. This chain connects TRBV3-1 (or the pseudogene TRBV3-2) to TRBJ2-7; D is uncertain. Source: peripheral blood, taken in a trial of Ad26.COV2.S vaccine versus placebo. CDR3 in amino acids: CASSQNYEQYF. The CDR3 DNA follows: TGTGCCAGCAGCCAAAACTACGAGCAGTACTTC.